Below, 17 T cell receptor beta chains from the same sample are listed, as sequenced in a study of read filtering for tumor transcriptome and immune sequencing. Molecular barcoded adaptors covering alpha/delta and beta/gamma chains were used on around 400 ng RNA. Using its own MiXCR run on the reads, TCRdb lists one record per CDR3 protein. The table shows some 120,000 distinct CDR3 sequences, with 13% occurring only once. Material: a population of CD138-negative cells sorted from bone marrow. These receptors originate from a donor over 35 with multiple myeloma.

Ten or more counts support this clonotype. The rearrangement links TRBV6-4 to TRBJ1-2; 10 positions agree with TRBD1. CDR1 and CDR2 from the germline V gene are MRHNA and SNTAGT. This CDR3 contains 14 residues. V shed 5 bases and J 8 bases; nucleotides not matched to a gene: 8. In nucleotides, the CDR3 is TGTGCCAGCAGTCCCCTCGCGGGACAGGGGGGCTACACCTTC. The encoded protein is CASSPLAGQGGYTF.

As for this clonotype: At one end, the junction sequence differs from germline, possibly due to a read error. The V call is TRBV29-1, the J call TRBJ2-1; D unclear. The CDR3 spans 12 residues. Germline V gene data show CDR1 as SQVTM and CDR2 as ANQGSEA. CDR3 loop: CSFEAGYNEQLF. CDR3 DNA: TGCAGCTTTGAAGCCGGGTACAATGAGCAGCTCTTC.

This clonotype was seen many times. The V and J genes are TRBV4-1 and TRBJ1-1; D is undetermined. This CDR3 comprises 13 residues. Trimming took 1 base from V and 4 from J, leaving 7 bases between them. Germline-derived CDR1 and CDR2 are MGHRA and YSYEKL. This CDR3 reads CASSQAGSTEAFF. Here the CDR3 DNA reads TGCGCCAGCAGCCAAGCCGGGAGCACTGAAGCTTTCTTT.

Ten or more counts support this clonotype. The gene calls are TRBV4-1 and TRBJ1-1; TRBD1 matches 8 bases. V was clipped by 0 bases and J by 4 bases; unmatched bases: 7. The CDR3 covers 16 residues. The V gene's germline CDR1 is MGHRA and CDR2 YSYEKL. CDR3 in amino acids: CASSQEHRGSGTEAFF. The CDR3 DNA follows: TGCGCCAGCAGCCAAGAACACAGGGGGAGTGGCACTGAAGCTTTCTTT.

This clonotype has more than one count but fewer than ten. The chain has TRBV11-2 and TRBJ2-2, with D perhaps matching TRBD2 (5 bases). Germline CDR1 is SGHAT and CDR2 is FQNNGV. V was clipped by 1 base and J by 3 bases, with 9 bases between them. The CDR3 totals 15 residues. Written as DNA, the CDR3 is TGTGCCAGCAGCTTAGCCCTAGCCGACACCGGGGAGCTGTTTTTT. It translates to CASSLALADTGELFF.

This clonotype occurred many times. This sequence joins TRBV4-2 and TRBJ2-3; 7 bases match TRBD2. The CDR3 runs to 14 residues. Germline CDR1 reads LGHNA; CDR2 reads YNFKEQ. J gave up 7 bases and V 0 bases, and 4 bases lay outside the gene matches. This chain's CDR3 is CASSQELSGYTQYF. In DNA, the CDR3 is TGTGCCAGCAGCCAAGAACTTAGCGGGTATACGCAGTATTTT.

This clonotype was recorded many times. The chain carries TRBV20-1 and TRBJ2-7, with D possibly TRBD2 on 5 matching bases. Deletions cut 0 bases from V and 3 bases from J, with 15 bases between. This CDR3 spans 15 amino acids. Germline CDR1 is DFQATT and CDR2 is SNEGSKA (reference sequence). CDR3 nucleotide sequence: TGCAGTGCTAGAGAAGAGGGAATATATCGCTACGAGCAGTACTTC. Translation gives CSAREEGIYRYEQYF.

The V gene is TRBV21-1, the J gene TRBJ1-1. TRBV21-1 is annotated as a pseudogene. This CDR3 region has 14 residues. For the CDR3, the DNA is TGTGCCAGCAGCAAAGAAGAGGAGAACACTGAAGCTCTCTTT. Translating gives CASSKEEENTEALF.

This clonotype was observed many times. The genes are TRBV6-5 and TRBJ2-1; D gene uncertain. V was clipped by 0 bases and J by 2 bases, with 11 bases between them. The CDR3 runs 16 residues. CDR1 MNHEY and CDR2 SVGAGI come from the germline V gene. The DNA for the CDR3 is TGTGCCAGCAGTTACTCGATGGGCGGCCCCTACAATGAGCAGTTCTTC. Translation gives CASSYSMGGPYNEQFF.

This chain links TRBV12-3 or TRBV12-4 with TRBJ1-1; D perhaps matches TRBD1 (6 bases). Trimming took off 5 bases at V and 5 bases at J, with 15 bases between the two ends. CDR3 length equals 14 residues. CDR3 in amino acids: CASSGQWRRTEAFF. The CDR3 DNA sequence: TGTGCCAGCAGTGGACAGTGGCGGCGGACTGAAGCTTTCTTT.

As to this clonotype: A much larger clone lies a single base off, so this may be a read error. The CDR3 nucleotides are TGTGCCAGCAGCTTACAGTTCAATCAGCCCCAGCATTTT. This encodes CASSLQFNQPQHF. V is TRBV7-2 and J is TRBJ1-5; the D is unclear. The CDR3 runs to 13 residues. The V gene's germline CDR1 is SGHTA and CDR2 FQGNSA. The V gene lost 2 bases and the J gene lost 3 bases, with 5 bases spanning the gap.

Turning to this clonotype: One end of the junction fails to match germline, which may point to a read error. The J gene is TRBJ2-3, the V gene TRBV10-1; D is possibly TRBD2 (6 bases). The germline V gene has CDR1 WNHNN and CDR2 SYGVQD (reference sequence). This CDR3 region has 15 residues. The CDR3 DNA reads TGCGCCAGCAGTGGAGTACGGGAGCGCACAAATACGCAGTATTTT. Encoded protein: CASSGVRERTNTQYF.

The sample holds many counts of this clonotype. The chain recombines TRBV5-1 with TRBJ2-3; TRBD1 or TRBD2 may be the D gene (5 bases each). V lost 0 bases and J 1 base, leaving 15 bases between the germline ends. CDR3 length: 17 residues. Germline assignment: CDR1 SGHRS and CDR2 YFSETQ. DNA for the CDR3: TGCGCCAGCAGCTTGGGTGGAGACAGCGGTGGCACAGATACGCAGTATTTT. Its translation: CASSLGGDSGGTDTQYF.

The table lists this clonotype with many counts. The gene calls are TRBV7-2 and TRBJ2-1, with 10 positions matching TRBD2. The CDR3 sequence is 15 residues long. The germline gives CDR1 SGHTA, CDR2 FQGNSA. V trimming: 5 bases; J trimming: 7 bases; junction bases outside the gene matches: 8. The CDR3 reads CASSNSSGRRNEQFF. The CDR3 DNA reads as TGTGCCAGCAGCAACAGTAGCGGGAGGAGGAATGAGCAGTTCTTC.

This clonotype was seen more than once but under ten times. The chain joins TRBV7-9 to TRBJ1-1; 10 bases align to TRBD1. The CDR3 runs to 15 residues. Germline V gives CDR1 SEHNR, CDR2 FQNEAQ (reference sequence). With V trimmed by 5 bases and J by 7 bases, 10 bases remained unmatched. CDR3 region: CASSRPGTGDGEAFF. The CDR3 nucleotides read TGTGCCAGCAGCCGACCCGGGACAGGGGATGGTGAAGCTTTCTTT.

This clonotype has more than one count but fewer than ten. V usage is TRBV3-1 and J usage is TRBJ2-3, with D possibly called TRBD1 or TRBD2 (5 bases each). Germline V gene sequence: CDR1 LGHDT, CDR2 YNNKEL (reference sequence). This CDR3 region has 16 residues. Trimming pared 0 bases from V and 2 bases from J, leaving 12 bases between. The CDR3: CASSQDRGASTDTQYF. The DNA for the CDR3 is TGTGCCAGCAGCCAAGATAGAGGGGCTTCCACAGATACGCAGTATTTT.

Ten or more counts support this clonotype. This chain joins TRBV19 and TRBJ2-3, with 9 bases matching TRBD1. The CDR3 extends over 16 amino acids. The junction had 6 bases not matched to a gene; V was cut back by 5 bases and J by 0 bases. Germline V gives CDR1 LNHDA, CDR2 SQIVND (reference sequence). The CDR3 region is CASSGLQGASTDTQYF. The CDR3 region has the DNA TGTGCCAGTAGTGGACTACAGGGGGCTAGCACAGATACGCAGTATTTT.